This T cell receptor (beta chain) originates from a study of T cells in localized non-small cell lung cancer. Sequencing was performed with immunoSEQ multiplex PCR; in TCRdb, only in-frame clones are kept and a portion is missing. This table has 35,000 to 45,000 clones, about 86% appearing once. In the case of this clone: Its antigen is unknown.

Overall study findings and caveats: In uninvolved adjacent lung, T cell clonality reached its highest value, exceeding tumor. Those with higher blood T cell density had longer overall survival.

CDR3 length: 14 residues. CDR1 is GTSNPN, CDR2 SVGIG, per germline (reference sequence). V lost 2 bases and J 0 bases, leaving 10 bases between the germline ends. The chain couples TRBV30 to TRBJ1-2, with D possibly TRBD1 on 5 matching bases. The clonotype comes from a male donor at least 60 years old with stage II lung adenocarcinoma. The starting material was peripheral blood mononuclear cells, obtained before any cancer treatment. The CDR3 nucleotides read TGTGCCTGGAGTCCCCGACAGACTAACTATGGCTACACCTTC. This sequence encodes CAWSPRQTNYGYTF.